A selection of T cell receptor beta chains follows, all from one sample in a study of T-cell memory formation after mild COVID-19. TCRdb fed the 5' RACE reads into MiXCR, producing one record per CDR3 protein. The sample contains about 300,000 distinct CDR3 sequences, just under 20% of which appear only once. Sequencing was done on a sample of PBMCs or a T cell subset sorted from them (not recorded which). These receptors came from a man in his late teens or twenties who had mild COVID-19 (a few samples of this study predate the infection). Cell type and time point are not known. Both conserved end residues are part of each CDR3. The D gene is left open where the match is weak. The listing skips clone size in some rows; elsewhere it reads once, few, many or a size class.

>TRBD2|TRBJ2-3|few|TRBV2
TGTGCCAGCGGAACACAACCCGGGACTAGCGGGGGGGATACGCAGTATTTT
CASGTQPGTSGGDTQYF
>NA|TRBJ2-5|once|TRBV9
TGTGCCAGCAGCGTAGGGACTCCATGGGAGACCCAGTACTTC
CASSVGTPWETQYF
>NA|TRBJ2-3|few|TRBV3-1
TGTGCCAGCAGCAATCCGGGGCCGCCGGCAGATACGCAGTATTTT
CASSNPGPPADTQYF
>NA|TRBJ1-1|few|TRBV6-5
TGTGCCAGCAGTTACTCCTTCCAGGGTGGGAACACTGAAGCTTTCTTT
CASSYSFQGGNTEAFF
>TRBD1|TRBJ2-7|NA|TRBV4-3
TGCGCCAGCAGCCAAGAGCACCCGGGACAGGGGAGCTACGAGCAGTACTTC
CASSQEHPGQGSYEQYF
>NA|TRBJ2-5|NA|TRBV20-1
TGCAGTCCCAGGGAAGGGAATGGGGAGACCCAGTACTTC
CSPREGNGETQYF
>TRBD2|TRBJ2-1|many|TRBV9
TGTGCCAGCAGCGAAGCGGGGGGGCTTGATGAGCAGTTCTTC
CASSEAGGLDEQFF
>TRBD1|TRBJ1-1|few|TRBV6-1
TGTGCCAGCAGTGTGACAGGGTCGAACACTGAAGCTTTCTTT
CASSVTGSNTEAFF
>NA|TRBJ1-5|few|TRBV7-6
TGTGCCAGCAGCCCCTCTTCCGGTCAGCCCCAGCATTTT
CASSPSSGQPQHF
>NA|TRBJ2-3|NA|TRBV6-1
TGTGCCAGCAGTGATAACCCGGGGGGCATCACAGATACGCAGTATTTT
CASSDNPGGITDTQYF
>TRBD2|TRBJ2-6|few|TRBV5-1
TGCGCCTCCAGCGGGGGGACCCTCCGCTCTGGGGCCAACGTCCTGACTTTC
CASSGGTLRSGANVLTF
>NA|TRBJ2-7|many|TRBV20-1
TGCAGTGCTAGAGATCGGGGGCCGAATGAGCAGTACTTC
CSARDRGPNEQYF
>NA|TRBJ1-1|NA|TRBV6-2/TRBV6-3
TGTGCCAGCAGTTACCCCCCGGGGGGGGACGCCAGGGCTTTCTTT
CASSYPPGGDARAFF
>TRBD1|TRBJ2-1|few|TRBV20-1
TGCAGTGCTAGGGGGGACAGTTACAATGAGCAGTTCTTC
CSARGDSYNEQFF
>NA|TRBJ2-7|NA|TRBV5-1
TGCGCCAGCAGCTTTAATCGGGGTACCGAGCAGTACTTC
CASSFNRGTEQYF
>NA|TRBJ2-2|NA|TRBV7-3
TGTGCCAGCAGCTCACCATTCACCGGGGAGCTGTTTTTT
CASSSPFTGELFF
>NA|TRBJ2-3|few|TRBV6-5
TGTGCCAGCAGTTCCCCATCACGGGGAAATACGCAGTATTTT
CASSSPSRGNTQYF
>NA|TRBJ2-7|NA|TRBV12-3/TRBV12-4
TGTGCCAGCAGTTTCTCAGCACTTAGTGGCTCCTACGAGCAGTACTTC
CASSFSALSGSYEQYF
>NA|TRBJ1-5|few|TRBV12-3/TRBV12-4
TGTGCCAGCAGTTTAGCGAACAGGGGCAATCAGCCCCAGCATTTT
CASSLANRGNQPQHF